This entry describes one TCR beta chain. What it recognizes is unknown. The data derive from a study of fetal regulatory T cell absence and autoimmunity. Study-level background: Without clinical diabetes, IPEX patients showed exocrine pancreas autoimmunity. Study-level findings and limits: The oligoclonal enrichment was interpreted as supporting antigen-driven pancreatic autoimmunity before birth in IPEX syndrome.

This CDR3 spans 13 amino acids. Germline CDR1 PRHDT, CDR2 FYEKMQ (reference sequence). V lost 0 bases and J lost 1, with 4 bases in between. The survey-level immunoSEQ assay was used. Profiled with immunoSEQ multiplex PCR; TCRdb holds only in-frame clones, not every one. The sample holds around 100,000 clones, 72% seen once. The genes are TRBV13 and TRBJ2-7; D call uncertain. This clonotype was obtained from a male donor with IPEX syndrome. The source material was pancreas tissue. CDR3 sequence: CASSLGGSYEQYF. CDR3 in DNA: TGTGCCAGCAGCTTAGGCGGATCCTACGAGCAGTACTTC.